This entry is about one T cell receptor (beta chain). Its antigen remains unidentified. V lost 1 base and J lost 1, with 10 bases in between. The V gene's germline CDR1 is SGHTA and CDR2 FQGNSA. This CDR3 comprises 15 residues. This specimen comes from a study of CD8+CD57+ T cells in acquired aplastic anemia. Turning to the study itself: An average of around 3.5 ug of DNA was obtained from sorted CD4+ and CD8+ cells.

Sequencing was done on patients that had shown CD8+CD57+ cell expansion by flow cytometry. No patient had been given any therapy when blood was sampled. Findings and limits, study-wide: CD8+ Simpson's diversity did not differ significantly between patients and controls. In common between the patients and the controls were twenty-nine CD8+ CDR3 sequences.

CDR3 and TCR beta VDJ profiling relied on a genomic DNA template. TCRdb ran MiXCR on the reads and lists one entry per CDR3 protein. Of fewer than 85,000 distinct CDR3 sequences in the sample, about three quarters were seen once. Input material: sorted CD4+, CD8+, or CD8+CD57+ T cells (not recorded which) from PBMCs. The rearrangement joins TRBV7-2 to TRBJ2-5; D is perhaps TRBD1 (5 bases). The sequence was obtained from a human donor with aplastic anemia. The CDR3 region is CASSLDQGSQETQYF. The CDR3 nucleotides read TGTGCCAGCAGCTTAGATCAGGGAAGCCAAGAGACCCAGTACTTC.